A selection of T cell receptor beta chains follows, all from one sample in a study of vaccination and CD4 T cells after COVID-19. Antigens of these TCRs are unknown. TCRdb processed the PCR reads anew with MiXCR; each CDR3 protein has one entry. The sample contains about 11,000 distinct CDR3 sequences, 54% of which appear only once. The specimen was CD4+ T cells from blood, cultured in vitro. These TCRs come from a human donor who had recovered from COVID-19. Each CDR3 is given with its conserved first and last residue. Fields, in order: V gene, J gene, clone size, D gene, CDR3 DNA, CDR3 protein. The D gene is left open where the match is weak. Rows give clone size only sometimes, using once, few, many, or a class for an expanded clone.

TRBV27	TRBJ2-6	-	-	TGTGCCAGCAGTTTAGTAGGGAACCCTGGGGCCAACGTCCTGACTTTC	CASSLVGNPGANVLTF
TRBV19	TRBJ1-5	few	-	TGTGCCAGTAGTATAGGTGGACAGAGCAATCAGCCCCAGCATTTT	CASSIGGQSNQPQHF
TRBV6-1	TRBJ1-2	few	TRBD1	TGTGCCAGCAGTGAACAAAGGGGGCAAACTAACTATGGCTACACCTTC	CASSEQRGQTNYGYTF
TRBV6-1	TRBJ1-6	-	-	TGTGCCAGCAGTGGAGGGGGAGGAAATAATTCACCCCTCCACTTT	CASSGGGGNNSPLHF
TRBV6-5	TRBJ2-5	-	TRBD2	TGTGCCAGCAGTTACTCGAACTCTGCGGGGGGCCGGGGACAAGAGATCCAGTACTTC	CASSYSNSAGGRGQEIQYF
TRBV24-1	TRBJ2-3	few	-	TGTGCCACCAGTGATGAGAACCAATACACAGATACGCAGTATTTT	CATSDENQYTDTQYF
TRBV6-1	TRBJ2-5	-	-	TGTGCCAGCAGTGACCGAGTCCAGTACTTC	CASSDRVQYF
TRBV5-1	TRBJ2-2	-	-	TGCGCCAGCAGCTTGGGTTCGAGCTGGTCCGGGGAGCTGTTTTTT	CASSLGSSWSGELFF
TRBV18	TRBJ2-1	-	-	TGTGCCAGCTCACCTACTATCAGGGGTTACAATGAGCAGTTCTTC	CASSPTIRGYNEQFF
TRBV10-2	TRBJ1-5	few	-	TGCGCCAGCAGTCGGGAAAGCAATCAGCCCCAGCATTTT	CASSRESNQPQHF
TRBV5-6	TRBJ2-2	-	-	TGTGCCAGCAGATTGGTTGGGGGCACCGGGGAGCTGTTTTTT	CASRLVGGTGELFF
TRBV20-1	TRBJ2-6	-	-	TGCAGTGCGATGCAGCCAGGGGCCAACGTCCTGACTTTC	CSAMQPGANVLTF
TRBV12-3/TRBV12-4	TRBJ1-5	-	-	TGTGCCAGCAGTCACACGGACCGGAAAGGGCCCCAGCATTTT	CASSHTDRKGPQHF
TRBV2	TRBJ2-5	-	TRBD2	TGTGCCAGCAGTGATGCTAGCGGAGGGGAGACCCAGTACTTC	CASSDASGGETQYF
TRBV6-1	TRBJ1-5	few	TRBD1	TGTGCCAGCACCGACAGGGGCAATCAGCCCCAGCATTTT	CASTDRGNQPQHF
TRBV6-1	TRBJ1-1	few	-	TGTGCCAGCAGTACAGAAATGAACACTGAAGCTTTCTTT	CASSTEMNTEAFF
TRBV6-1	TRBJ2-7	-	TRBD1	TGTGCCAGCAGTACCCTACACAGGACAGGGGTCCACGAGCAGTACTTC	CASSTLHRTGVHEQYF
TRBV20-1	TRBJ2-2	-	TRBD2	TGCAGTGCTGATAGCGGGAGGGCCACCGGGGAGCTGTTTTTT	CSADSGRATGELFF
TRBV6-5	TRBJ1-5	-	TRBD1	TGTGCCAGCAGTTACAGGGCCGGACAGGGGGTCGCCCCCCATCAGCCCCAGCATTTT	CASSYRAGQGVAPHQPQHF
TRBV2	TRBJ1-5	few	-	TGTGCCAGCATGTTTGCGGGCAATCAGCCCCAGCATTTT	CASMFAGNQPQHF
TRBV7-2	TRBJ1-3	-	-	TGTGCCAGCAGCTTAGGACAGCCCTACTCTGGAAACACCATATATTTT	CASSLGQPYSGNTIYF
TRBV20-1	TRBJ2-3	-	TRBD2	TGCAGTGCTAGTGCCCGGGAGGGGGTAGATACGCAGTATTTT	CSASAREGVDTQYF
TRBV15	TRBJ1-2	few	-	TGTGCCACCAGCCGTACGACGGAAGGCTACACCTTC	CATSRTTEGYTF
TRBV20-1	TRBJ2-5	-	TRBD1	TGCAGTGCTATCTCCGGGACAGTGGGAGAGACCCAGTACTTC	CSAISGTVGETQYF
TRBV5-1	TRBJ2-2	-	TRBD1	TGCGCCAGCAGCTTAGGACAGGGCGCCACCGGGGAGCTGTTTTTT	CASSLGQGATGELFF
TRBV6-5	TRBJ2-2	-	-	TGTGCCAGCAGTTACAATGGCGGGGAGCTGTTTTTT	CASSYNGGELFF
TRBV6-2/TRBV6-3	TRBJ2-5	-	TRBD2	TGTGCCAGCGCGGGACTAGCGGGGGTTGAGACCCAGTACTTC	CASAGLAGVETQYF
TRBV7-9	TRBJ2-7	few	TRBD2	TGTGCCAGCAGCCTGACTAGCGGGAGTTCCTACGAGCAGTACTTC	CASSLTSGSSYEQYF
TRBV19	TRBJ1-5	few	-	TGTGCCAGTAGTATAGGTGGTAGGGCGGGTTGGAGCAATCAGCCCCAGCATTTT	CASSIGGRAGWSNQPQHF
TRBV10-2	TRBJ2-1	-	TRBD2	TGCGCCACCTTGGGACTAGCGGGAAACAATGAGCAGTTCTTC	CATLGLAGNNEQFF
TRBV11-3	TRBJ2-1	-	TRBD2	TGTGCCAGCAGCTTAGGTCCCGGGAGGGCCTCCTACAATGAGCAGTTCTTC	CASSLGPGRASYNEQFF
TRBV6-5	TRBJ2-2	-	-	TGTGCCAGCAGTTACGGGGTTCGGGCCGGGGAGCTGTTTTTT	CASSYGVRAGELFF
TRBV29-1	TRBJ2-7	-	TRBD1	TGCAGCGTTGAGACCGGGACAGGGGGCAACGAGCAGTACTTC	CSVETGTGGNEQYF
TRBV5-1	TRBJ1-5	-	-	TGCGCCAGCAGCTTAGAGGGGAGACAGCCCCAGCATTTT	CASSLEGRQPQHF